The 15 T cell receptor beta chains listed next were all sequenced from one sample in a study of blood T cell repertoires in COVID-19. The repertoire was sequenced with immunoSEQ multiplex PCR; TCRdb's copy has only in-frame clones and lacks some. The data show about 260,000 clones, about 86% seen once. Sequencing used PBMCs or T cells enriched from blood (not recorded which). These receptors were obtained from a man under 40 with acute COVID-19.

This sequence joins TRBV9 and TRBJ2-1, with TRBD2 matching over 7 bases. Trimming took 2 bases from V and 7 from J; bases not matched to a gene: 9. The germline gives CDR1 SGDLS, CDR2 YYNGEE. The CDR3 loop spans 15 amino acids. The DNA for the CDR3 is TGTGCCAGCAGCGTCAGCGGGAATGTCGGAAATGAGCAGTTCTTC. Protein product: CASSVSGNVGNEQFF.

The rearrangement links TRBV5-4 to TRBJ2-4; TRBD2 might be the D (6 bases). The CDR3 is made up of 14 amino acids. The germline gives CDR1 SGHNT, CDR2 YYREEE (reference sequence). Trimming removed 4 bases at V and 6 bases at J, with 14 bases between. In DNA, the CDR3 is TGTGCCAGCAGCCCGGAGGGCTGGAGAAACATTCAGTACTTC. Protein sequence: CASSPEGWRNIQYF.

The V call is TRBV9, the J call TRBJ1-3; D uncertain. With 0 bases removed from V and 0 bases from J, the gap between germline ends came to 7 bases. Germline-derived CDR1 and CDR2 are SGDLS and YYNGEE. The length of the CDR3 is 15 residues. The CDR3 reads CASSVGQYSGNTIYF. CDR3 DNA: TGTGCCAGCAGCGTAGGACAATACTCTGGAAACACCATATATTTT.

Only one count was recorded for this clone. The CDR3 protein is CASSFFAALAGAEQETQYF. The CDR3 coding sequence is TGTGCCAGCAGCTTCTTCGCCGCTCTAGCGGGAGCTGAACAAGAGACCCAGTACTTC. The V gene is TRBV7-6, the J gene TRBJ2-5; 10 bases are shared with TRBD2. CDR1 SGHVS and CDR2 FNYEAQ come from the germline V gene. The V gene end was trimmed by 3 bases and the J gene end by 2 bases; junction bases not matched to a gene: 15. This CDR3 comprises 19 residues.

This clone was counted at least ten times. CDR3 coding DNA: TGTGCCAGCAGCGGGGACAGCTTTAACACTGAAGCTTTCTTT. Its protein is CASSGDSFNTEAFF. This chain uses TRBV5-6 with TRBJ1-1; 7 bases are a match to TRBD1. Germline loops: CDR1 SGHDT, CDR2 YYEEEE. The J segment lost 2 bases and the V segment lost 4 bases, leaving 5 bases of the junction unmatched. The CDR3 has 14 amino acids.

This clone was counted between two and nine times. V usage is TRBV19 and J usage is TRBJ1-3; 9 bases are shared with TRBD1. The CDR3 extends over 15 amino acids. The germline gives CDR1 LNHDA, CDR2 SQIVND (reference sequence). With 4 bases clipped from V and 4 bases from J, the junction kept 5 bases outside the gene matches. The CDR3 bases are TGTGCCAGTAGTACCCGGGACAGGGTCGGAAACACCATATATTTT. Translated: CASSTRDRVGNTIYF. Full variable domain (rest looked up from reference TRBV19 and TRBJ1-3): DGGITQSPKYLFRKEGQNVTLSCEQNLNHDAMYWYRQDPGQGLRLIYYSQIVNDFQKGDIAEGYSVSREKKESFPLTVTSAQKNPTAFYLCASSTRDRVGNTIYFGEGSWLTVV.

The chain combines TRBV2 with TRBJ2-1, with a tentative D call TRBD2 (5 bases). Trimming removed 3 bases from V and 7 bases from J, with 7 bases in between. The CDR3 covers 12 residues. Germline CDR1 reads SNHLY; CDR2 reads FYNNEI. The CDR3 sequence: CASSDLANEQFF. In DNA, the CDR3 is TGTGCCAGCAGTGACCTAGCTAATGAGCAGTTCTTC. Drawing the rest from reference TRBV2 and TRBJ2-1, the complete variable domain is EPEVTQTPSHQVTQMGQEVILRCVPISNHLYFYWYRQILGQKVEFLVSFYNNEISEKSEIFDDQFSVERPDGSNFTLKIRSTKLEDSAMYFCASSDLANEQFFGPGTRLTVL.

The rearrangement joins TRBV2 to TRBJ1-4; TRBD1 agrees at 7 bases. Germline-derived CDR1 and CDR2 are SNHLY and FYNNEI. Unmatched junction bases numbered 9, after V lost 3 bases and J lost 8 bases. There are 15 residues in the CDR3. DNA for the CDR3: TGTGCCAGCAGTGAGCGAGAGGGGGCGCAGGAAAAACTGTTTTTT. It translates to CASSEREGAQEKLFF.

The chain uses TRBV28 and TRBJ1-2; 8 bases agree with TRBD1. The CDR3 contains 13 residues. From germline, CDR1 is MDHEN and CDR2 SYDVKM. The V gene end was trimmed by 7 bases and the J gene end by 12 bases; junction bases not matched to a gene: 13. The CDR3 nucleotides read TGTGCCAGCACTCTAACAGGGGGGTGGTTGCACACCTTC. Residues: CASTLTGGWLHTF.

This clone was observed at least ten times. J is TRBJ2-2 and V is TRBV3-1 (or the pseudogene TRBV3-2), with 7 nucleotides matching TRBD2. The CDR3 covers 18 residues. Germline V gene sequence: CDR1 LGHDT, CDR2 YNNKEL (reference sequence). The V segment lost 1 base and the J segment 0 bases; nucleotides outside the gene matches: 8. CDR3 amino acids: CASSQALLAGANTGELFF. DNA for the CDR3: TGTGCCAGCAGCCAAGCCCTCCTGGCGGGGGCGAACACCGGGGAGCTGTTTTTT.

The chain is built from TRBV11-2 and TRBJ1-1; perhaps TRBD1 as D (6 bases). This CDR3 is built from 14 residues. The germline V and J ends were trimmed by 5 bases and 8 bases, with 18 bases remaining between them. Per germline, CDR1 SGHAT and CDR2 FQNNGV. Here the CDR3 reads CASSVRGGGTEAFF. CDR3 coding DNA: TGTGCCAGCAGCGTAAGGGGGGGCGGGACCGAAGCTTTCTTT.

CDR3 bases: TGTGCCAGCAGCACAGAGGCAGGGGACCGCTATGGCTACACCTTC. This codes for CASSTEAGDRYGYTF. V gene TRBV7-8 combines with J gene TRBJ1-2; TRBD1 might be the D (6 bases). This CDR3 has 15 amino acids. V lost 5 bases, J lost 4 bases, and 17 bases lay in between. CDR1 and CDR2 from the germline V gene are SGHVS and FQNEAQ.

The chain carries TRBV6-4 and TRBJ1-2; TRBD1 matches at 10 bases. V dropped 0 bases and J dropped 6; count of bases not matched to a gene: 4. The CDR3 is made up of 15 amino acids. From germline, CDR1 is MRHNA and CDR2 SNTAGT. The CDR3 region is CASSDSGDRGHGYTF. In DNA form, the CDR3 reads TGTGCCAGCAGTGACTCAGGGGACAGGGGCCATGGCTACACCTTC.

J is TRBJ1-5 and V is TRBV2, with 8 nucleotides matching TRBD1. Germline V gene lookup returns CDR1 SNHLY and CDR2 FYNNEI. This CDR3 spans 15 amino acids. After removal of 4 bases from V and 4 bases from J, the junction contained 6 bases not matched to a gene. CDR3 DNA: TGTGCCAGCAGTGGACAGGGGAGAAGGAATCAGCCCCAGCATTTT. Its translation: CASSGQGRRNQPQHF. The full variable domain, its missing parts supplied by reference TRBV2 and TRBJ1-5, is EPEVTQTPSHQVTQMGQEVILRCVPISNHLYFYWYRQILGQKVEFLVSFYNNEISEKSEIFDDQFSVERPDGSNFTLKIRSTKLEDSAMYFCASSGQGRRNQPQHFGDGTRLSIL.

The V and J genes are TRBV19 and TRBJ1-4; D ambiguous. The CDR3 contains 15 residues. CDR1 is LNHDA, CDR2 SQIVND, per germline (reference sequence). V gave up 7 bases and J gave up 5 bases, with 17 bases separating them. The chain's CDR3 is CASTREPFVNEKLFF. The DNA for the CDR3 is TGTGCCAGTACCCGAGAACCCTTCGTAAATGAAAAACTGTTTTTT.